This T cell receptor beta chain was obtained from a study of cytomegalovirus exposure and HLA in healthy donors (dated by TCRdb to between 2016 and 2019). About the full investigation: An earlier analysis of approximately 640 of the donors reported 250 to 300 Gb of sequence data and 117 million unique TCR beta sequences from about 200 million T cells. An early release covering some 640 HLA-typed donors comprised about 300 gigabases of sequencing data and tens of millions of unique TCR sequences. The genetic ancestry cluster associated with self-reported Caucasian donors included around four fifths of the 398 genotyped donors. The study was designed to test whether signatures of past pathogen exposure could be identified by cataloging public T cell receptors. The study profiled the T cell repertoires of around 700 subjects by immunosequencing and related them to cytomegalovirus serostatus. A separate validation cohort of more than 100 different subjects was used in addition to the approximately 700-subject first cohort. The study combined high-throughput TCR immunosequencing, statistical association of individual TCRs with disease status, and machine learning to predict cytomegalovirus infection status. In a later analysis, previously published TCR beta repertoires from 500 to 750 donors were re-analyzed and high-resolution HLA genotyping was added so that TCR occurrence patterns could be studied. Rather than using new phenotypic data, the later analysis identified candidate immune exposures from TCR beta sequences and from how often those sequences occurred across donors. To decide whether each TCR beta V gene segment behaved as functional or pseudogenic, an earlier analysis of some 570 of the donors relied on high-throughput TCR beta sequencing. Alongside the repertoire data, information on donor age, sex, ethnicity and CMV serostatus was compiled. Genome-wide SNP genotypes for about 65% of the 666 donors were used in a later genetic analysis, which treated that subset as a discovery cohort. Every repertoire in the discovery cohort had been generated on one and the same sequencing platform. HLA typing included class I and class II loci at four-digit resolution. Typing coverage differed by locus: A, B, C, DRB1 and DQB1 were typed in about 629-640 donors, DQA1 in about 550, DPA1 in around 580, and DPB1 in 450 to 480. Because of strong linkage in the cohort, roughly 5 DR-DQ haplotypes were treated as single units for association and clustering. Among 398 genotyped donors of the cohort, an average of approximately 230,000 unique TCR beta nucleotide sequences were sequenced per donor, around 20% of them non-productive.

Library preparation was by the immunoSEQ multiplex PCR assay. For the multiplex PCR, a mixture combining 60 forward primers for TCR Vbeta segments and 13 reverse primers for TCR Jbeta segments was used. Amplification of the CDR3 region of rearranged TCR beta genes was performed with a multiplex PCR assay on genomic DNA. The amplified TCR beta libraries were sequenced on the Illumina HiSeq System as 87-base-pair reads. The published analysis was carried out like this. In a later analysis, tens of millions of unique TCR beta chains were counted across the approximately 620 repertoires, and roughly 11 million of these chains were shared by at least two donors. A nearest-neighbor algorithm error-corrected the raw reads and collapsed the reads into unique sequences, merging closely related sequences to remove PCR and sequencing errors. Alignment of CDR3 sequences to IMGT reference sequences was used to assign V, D and J gene segments. For a sequence to be retained, a match of at least six nucleotides was required to both a V gene segment and a J gene segment. Rearrangements were called productive when the CDR3 lacked stop codons and stayed in frame with V and J; all others were non-productive. Following IMGT convention, CDR3 was defined as the stretch from the second conserved V-encoded cysteine to the conserved J-encoded phenylalanine. In an earlier analysis of around 600 of the donors, sequences lacking an unambiguous match to a single V gene segment were excluded. An earlier analysis of almost 600 of the donors classified V segments as functional when productive rearrangements were above 56.7% and as segregating when the standard deviation between donors was above 5%. A statistical classification framework was built to diagnose cytomegalovirus status from the catalog of TCR beta chain sequences. In a later analysis, V and J genes were assigned by comparing TCR nucleotide sequences against IMGT/GENE-DB human TR gene sequences. A later analysis assigned CDR3 sequences and most-parsimonious VDJ recombination scenarios with the TCRdist pipeline. In a later analysis, each TCR beta chain was defined by its CDR3 amino acid sequence together with its V-gene family, and reads without a unique V-gene family were excluded. To address suspected cross-contamination and a sequencing artifact, a later analysis removed 592 highly shared, low-generation-probability nucleotide sequences. In a later analysis, a clonal expansion index was calculated for each public chain from normalized within-repertoire ranks of inferred template counts. In a later analysis, generation probabilities were computed with a VDJ recombination model fitted to out-of-frame rearrangements, and the resulting probabilities were checked against IGoR. A later analysis scored TCR-TCR, TCR-HLA and TCR-CMV co-occurrence with hypergeometric tests, applying a repertoire-size bias correction to TCR pairs. To estimate false discovery rates, a later analysis permuted the HLA or CMV assignments 20 times. In a later analysis, co-occurring TCRs were grouped with DBSCAN, and TCRdist sequence similarity was added when clustering was performed within HLA-allele-positive subsets. Repertoires with fewer than 30,000 or more than 120,000 public chains, plus five repertoires with anomalous nucleotide sharing, were excluded from co-occurrence clustering. TCRdb limited this immuneACCESS table to in-frame rearrangements with V and J called. A share of clones is missing; checked studies link under half to unresolved V genes, and the rest is unexplained. D and trimming come from the DNA, and the V and J calls and clone size come from that table. In all, the sample holds over 85,000 clones, and approximately 79% of those were seen once. The leading ten clones occupy 6.2% of the sample.

Paper-wide results and their limitations: Three of the identified cytomegalovirus-associated TCR beta chains were confirmed in vitro to be specific for cytomegalovirus antigens. In a later genetic analysis, a missense DCLRE1C variant was associated with V-gene and J-gene trimming of TCR beta chains, and the association was replicated in an independent cohort. Most CMV-associated TCR beta chains appeared to be HLA-restricted in a later analysis, and the HLA associations seemed to be driven largely by CMV exposure. A further reported finding was that TCR beta sequences accurately predicted the HLA-A and HLA-B alleles for most subjects in the first cohort. In a later analysis, several top co-occurrence clusters were reported to appear linked to parvovirus B19, influenza, CMV and Epstein-Barr virus. Compared with equally common non-associated chains, HLA-associated TCR beta chains in a later analysis were more clonally expanded and had lower generation probabilities. While some public TCRs were present in many individuals, most TCR sequences turned up only very rarely across donors. A cluster of highly shared sequence variants was judged likely to represent a technical artifact of the sequencing pipeline. Compared with the roughly 700-donor mean, donors in an Asian-associated ancestry cluster had fewer N-insertions in productive TCRs, according to a later genetic analysis. Some 15 rarely observed V segments, including chromosome 9 orphons, were excluded from the earlier analysis of approximately 600 of the donors because counts were too low. When HLA alleles, especially DR and DQ, strongly co-occurred, attributing TCR associations to individual alleles was difficult. At a false discovery rate of 0.05, a later analysis linked some 18,000 TCR beta sequences to specific HLA alleles. A later analysis found that TCR association rates varied across HLA loci, with DRB1 alleles showing the most associated TCRs and HLA-C alleles the fewest. Correlated functional status among segregating V segments might reflect linkage disequilibrium, but an unknown experimental factor could not be ruled out. In an earlier analysis of a few hundred of the donors, most TCR beta V segments were observed in productive rearrangements about 87% or about 30% of the time, broadly matching IMGT annotations. The study gave a list of more than 150 TCR beta chains associated with cytomegalovirus. The cohort was sequenced for TCR beta chains only, and without alpha or paired-chain data the features that could be detected were limited. Cytomegalovirus status was reported to be diagnosed by the classifier with high specificity and sensitivity in both the original and validation cohorts. For the cohort, immune exposure information was limited to CMV serostatus. The authors suggested that the approach could potentially be generalized to other disease states and immunological phenotypes. The 87-base-pair reads could not distinguish some IMGT-functional V segments, including TRBV6-2 and TRBV6-3, so those segments were excluded. The presence/absence analyses assumed that sequencing depth was roughly uniform across donors, and that assumption may not be true. HLA typing was unavailable for some donors at each locus, so association tests used only the typed subset.

The cohort was made up of approximately 670 healthy bone marrow donors. Cohort members were all nominally healthy when sampled, although unrecorded immune exposures were likely present. The donor was CMV seropositive and belonged to the group of more than 250 seropositive cohort members. Each donor provided a peripheral blood sample, and peripheral blood mononuclear cells were used for TCR beta sequencing. Genomic DNA extraction from the blood cell samples was performed with the Qiagen DNeasy Blood Extraction Kit. CDR1 and CDR2, looked up from the germline V gene, are SQVTM and ANQGSEA. V is shortened by 0 bases, J by 2 bases, and the region joining them spans 11 bases. Its CDR3 holds 14 amino acids, cysteine through phenylalanine. Only the CDR3 part of the read is kept: 42 bases, read in frame from the first base. Worth noting for this clone: Its antigen is unknown. Base qualities are not recorded, but no much larger clone differs from it by a single base.

The chain uses TRBV29-1 and TRBJ2-7; the D gene is perhaps TRBD1, on 5 matching bases. Sequencing was performed on PBMCs. This receptor was obtained from a man younger than 40 in good health and CMV-seropositive. For the CDR3, the sequence is CSVEDPRGTYEQYF. At the DNA level, the sequence is TGCAGCGTTGAAGATCCTAGGGGAACCTACGAGCAGTACTTC.